This entry lists 23 T cell receptor beta chains sequenced from one sample in a study of blood T cell repertoires in COVID-19 (dated by TCRdb to the early 2020s). Library construction relied on the immunoSEQ multiplex PCR assay. The clones in this table, taken by TCRdb from immuneACCESS, are in-frame only. Not every clone is retained; where verified, under half of the shortfall comes from an unresolved V gene, and the cause of the rest is unknown. Here the sample has fewer than 350,000 clones; approximately 83% occur a single time. The top ten hold roughly 2% of the sample. The specimen was PBMCs or T cells enriched from blood (not recorded which). Receptor source: a man aged 25 to 45 who had recovered from COVID-19.

The chain joins TRBV20-1 to TRBJ2-1; 10 bases match TRBD2. The V gene's germline CDR1 is DFQATT and CDR2 SNEGSKA (reference sequence). The J segment lost 13 bases and the V segment lost 2 bases, leaving 2 bases of the junction unmatched. There are 11 residues in the CDR3. The CDR3 bases are TGCAGTGCTAGACTAGCGGGGGAACAGTTCTTC. Translated: CSARLAGEQFF.

The chain has TRBV18 and TRBJ1-2, with 7 bases aligning to TRBD1. The CDR3 covers 16 residues. V gave up 3 bases and J gave up 5 bases; unmatched junction bases: 12. Per the germline V gene, CDR1 is KGHSH and CDR2 is LQKENI. The CDR3 DNA sequence: TGTGCCAGCTCACCGAGCACAGGACAGGCCCTTTATGGCTACACCTTC. Translated: CASSPSTGQALYGYTF.

This chain links TRBV5-1 with TRBJ2-5, with 13 positions matching TRBD2. Trimming removed 4 bases from V and 4 bases from J; junction bases left unmatched: 4. Germline values: CDR1 SGHRS, CDR2 YFSETQ. CDR3 length: 15 residues. CDR3 sequence: CASSVGTSGAETQYF. The CDR3 DNA reads as TGCGCCAGCAGCGTGGGGACTAGCGGGGCAGAGACCCAGTACTTC. The full variable domain, rest sourced from reference TRBV5-1 and TRBJ2-5, is KAGVTQTPRYLIKTRGQQVTLSCSPISGHRSVSWYQQTPGQGLQFLFEYFSETQRNKGNFPGRFSGRQFSNSRSEMNVSTLELGDSALYLCASSVGTSGAETQYFGPGTRLLVL.

This rearrangement joins TRBV2 to TRBJ2-7, with D maybe TRBD2 (6 bases). V lost 7 bases to trimming and J lost 3 bases, with 16 bases between them. Germline CDR1 is SNHLY and CDR2 is FYNNEI. This CDR3 has 14 residues. CDR3 nucleotides: TGTGCCAGCACCCTGGGGACTCTTAACTACGAGCAGTACTTC. It translates to CASTLGTLNYEQYF.

The chain joins TRBV29-1 to TRBJ2-1, with 8 bases that match TRBD2. The trim removed 7 bases at V and 3 bases at J, leaving 8 bases unmatched. Germline-derived CDR1 and CDR2 are SQVTM and ANQGSEA. This CDR3 has 14 amino acids. The CDR3 DNA is TGCAGCGGTAAAAGGAGCGGGGGCTACAATGAGCAGTTCTTC. Encoded protein: CSGKRSGGYNEQFF.

The V and J genes are TRBV11-3 and TRBJ2-5; D is unresolved. Trimming took off 0 bases at V and 2 bases at J, with 7 bases between the two ends. CDR3 length: 14 amino acids. Germline CDR1 and CDR2: SGHNT and YENEEA. CDR3 residues: CASSLDGSQETQYF. CDR3 DNA sequence: TGTGCCAGCAGCTTAGATGGCAGTCAAGAGACCCAGTACTTC.

In this sample, this clone turned up a few times. The DNA for the CDR3 is TGTGCCAGCAGCTTAGGTATTGAGACAGGGAGAGGATGGACCTACGAGCAGTACTTC. It specifies CASSLGIETGRGWTYEQYF. The chain is built from TRBV7-8 and TRBJ2-7; TRBD1 matches 7 bases. This CDR3 has 19 residues. Germline values: CDR1 SGHVS, CDR2 FQNEAQ. Losses at the gene ends were 1 base for V and 2 bases for J; bases not matched to a gene: 17.

The CDR3 spells CASSQYGTGDQPQHF. As DNA, the CDR3 is TGTGCCAGCAGCCAGTACGGGACGGGAGATCAGCCCCAGCATTTT. V and J are TRBV4-2 and TRBJ1-5; possibly TRBD1 for D (5 bases). Deletions cut 3 bases from V and 5 bases from J, with 14 bases between. CDR3 length: 15 amino acids. The germline CDR1 and CDR2 sequences are LGHNA and YNFKEQ.

This sequence joins TRBV7-9 and TRBJ1-5; TRBD1 matches 9 bases. Trimming at V came to 5 bases and at J to 8 bases, leaving 7 bases not matched to a gene. The length of the CDR3 is 14 residues. The germline V gene has CDR1 SEHNR and CDR2 FQNEAQ (reference sequence). The CDR3 loop is CASSLGQGAEPQHF. In DNA, the CDR3 is TGTGCCAGCAGCCTGGGACAGGGCGCGGAGCCCCAGCATTTT.

This clone has just one count. The same CDR3 arises from other DNA sequences in this sample as well. J is TRBJ1-3 and V is TRBV3-1 (or the pseudogene TRBV3-2); no clear D. There are 12 residues in the CDR3. V shed 8 bases and J shed 1 base, with 6 bases lying between them. In germline, CDR1 is LGHDT, CDR2 YNNKEL (reference sequence). In DNA, the CDR3 is TGTGCCAGCTCCCCTTCTGGAAACACCATATATTTT. Its protein is CASSPSGNTIYF.

The chain recombines TRBV5-6 with TRBJ1-1; D is ambiguous. Germline values: CDR1 SGHDT, CDR2 YYEEEE. V gave up 4 bases and J gave up 1 base, with 14 bases separating them. The CDR3 is 15 residues long. The DNA of the CDR3 is TGTGCCAGCAGCGAAACGCGGGGTGGGAACACTGAAGCTTTCTTT. Translated, it gives CASSETRGGNTEAFF.

The rearrangement uses TRBV10-3 and TRBJ2-7, with 10 nucleotides matching TRBD2. V lost 4 bases to trimming and J lost 0 bases; unmatched junction nucleotides: 3. This CDR3 is 15 amino acids long. Germline V lookup: CDR1 ENHRY, CDR2 SYGVKD. The DNA of the CDR3 is TGTGCCATCAGTGGGGGACTAGCGAGCTCCTACGAGCAGTACTTC. Its translation: CAISGGLASSYEQYF.

The rearrangement links TRBV15 to TRBJ1-6; the D is unclear. Germline V CDR1 and CDR2: LNHNV, YYDKDF (reference sequence). Between the trimmed V and J ends, which lost 0 bases and 7 bases, there was a span of 10 bases. The CDR3 is 15 amino acids. CDR3 DNA sequence: TGTGCCACCAGCAGAGACAGGTCTTCGAATTCACCCCTCCACTTT. Amino acid sequence: CATSRDRSSNSPLHF.

V usage is TRBV7-2 and J usage is TRBJ1-4, with 8 bases aligning to TRBD1. Germline V lookup: CDR1 SGHTA, CDR2 FQGNSA. CDR3 length: 15 amino acids. The V and J ends lost 1 base and 8 bases, in that order; junction bases with no gene match: 6. CDR3 residues: CASSLVSGGAEKLFF. The DNA of the CDR3 is TGTGCCAGCAGCTTAGTGTCAGGGGGCGCGGAAAAACTGTTTTTT.

This clone was counted between two and nine times. The V and J genes are TRBV2 and TRBJ2-7; maybe TRBD1 (5 bases). Germline values: CDR1 SNHLY, CDR2 FYNNEI. V was cut by 3 bases and J by 3 bases, with 6 bases left in between. The CDR3 consists of 12 residues. The CDR3 nucleotides are TGTGCCAGCAGTGATAGGGGCTACGAGCAGTACTTC. It is translated as CASSDRGYEQYF.

This clone was detected only a few times. The chain combines TRBV11-1 with TRBJ2-1; D ambiguous. The V and J ends lost 3 bases and 5 bases respectively, with 14 bases between them. Germline assignment: CDR1 SGHAT and CDR2 FQDESV (reference sequence). This CDR3 contains 15 residues. For the CDR3, the DNA is TGTGCCAGCAGCTTCAGTTGGGCGAATAACAATGAGCAGTTCTTC. This translates into CASSFSWANNNEQFF.

CDR3 DNA sequence: TGCGCCAGCAGCTTGGCTACATCTCAAGGGGGCGGGGAGCTGTTTTTT. Its translation: CASSLATSQGGGELFF. The genes are TRBV5-1 and TRBJ2-2, with D tentatively TRBD1 (6 bases). The germline gives CDR1 SGHRS, CDR2 YFSETQ. V lost 0 bases and J lost 7, with 16 bases in between. The CDR3 sequence is 16 residues long. Full variable domain (rest looked up from reference TRBV5-1 and TRBJ2-2): KAGVTQTPRYLIKTRGQQVTLSCSPISGHRSVSWYQQTPGQGLQFLFEYFSETQRNKGNFPGRFSGRQFSNSRSEMNVSTLELGDSALYLCASSLATSQGGGELFFGEGSRLTVL.

This chain links TRBV4-2 with TRBJ1-5; maybe TRBD1 (5 bases). V gave up 0 bases and J gave up 5 bases, with 11 bases separating them. Germline CDR1 and CDR2: LGHNA and YNFKEQ. This CDR3 has 15 residues. In nucleotides, the CDR3 is TGTGCCAGCAGCCAAGATGGGCAGGGCGATCAGCCCCAGCATTTT. It specifies CASSQDGQGDQPQHF.

The CDR3 DNA is TGTGCCAGCAGCTTAGGTAGTGGCGGGGGAGGCACAGATACGCAGTATTTT. Translation gives CASSLGSGGGGTDTQYF. The chain uses TRBV7-2 and TRBJ2-3; 7 bases align to TRBD2. With V trimmed by 1 base and J by 1 base, 8 bases remained unmatched. Germline assignment: CDR1 SGHTA and CDR2 FQGNSA. The CDR3 totals 17 residues.

V is TRBV19 and J is TRBJ1-4, with D possibly being TRBD1 (6 bases). CDR1 is LNHDA and CDR2 is SQIVND in the germline V gene (reference sequence). The CDR3 has 15 amino acids. V was clipped by 8 bases and J by 7 bases, with 20 bases between them. The CDR3 region is CASRARGGSGEKLFF. Written as DNA, the CDR3 is TGTGCCAGTCGCGCCAGGGGAGGGTCGGGTGAAAAACTGTTTTTT. Full variable domain (missing parts from reference TRBV19 and TRBJ1-4): DGGITQSPKYLFRKEGQNVTLSCEQNLNHDAMYWYRQDPGQGLRLIYYSQIVNDFQKGDIAEGYSVSREKKESFPLTVTSAQKNPTAFYLCASRARGGSGEKLFFGSGTQLSVL.

This rearrangement joins TRBV13 to TRBJ2-5; the D is unclear. The V gene's germline CDR1 is PRHDT and CDR2 FYEKMQ (reference sequence). V was pared by 1 base and J by 6 bases, with 12 bases between. The CDR3 totals 14 residues. This chain's CDR3 is CASSLALAGQTQYF. Here the CDR3 DNA reads TGTGCCAGCAGCTTAGCGTTAGCCGGTCAGACCCAGTACTTC.

This rearrangement joins TRBV7-9 to TRBJ1-4; possibly TRBD1 for D (6 bases). Germline lookup yields CDR1 SEHNR and CDR2 FQNEAQ (reference sequence). The CDR3 is 15 residues long. V was shortened by 2 bases and J by 1 base, with 8 bases between the two germline ends. As DNA, the CDR3 is TGTGCCAGCAGCTTATTACAGGGAACTAATGAAAAACTGTTTTTT. Amino acids: CASSLLQGTNEKLFF.

This chain uses TRBV9 with TRBJ2-5; D is perhaps TRBD1 (5 bases). CDR3 length: 13 residues. CDR1 and CDR2 from the germline V gene are SGDLS and YYNGEE. V was clipped by 3 bases and J by 5 bases, with 11 bases between them. CDR3 region: CASSARQWETQYF. Here the CDR3 DNA reads TGTGCCAGCAGCGCCCGACAGTGGGAGACCCAGTACTTC.